The rows below give T cell receptor beta chains drawn from one sample of a study of blood T cell repertoires in COVID-19. Repertoires were generated with immunoSEQ multiplex PCR, while TCRdb's copy carries only in-frame clones and drops some. The sample has over 200,000 clones; around 81% are singletons. Specimen: PBMCs or T cells enriched from blood (not recorded which). The receptors stem from a woman aged 45-65 years with acute COVID-19. The CDR3 runs from the conserved cysteine through the conserved F or W. A D gene is named only where the DNA matches it firmly. Not all rows give a size; the values are once, few, many and, for expanded clones, a class.

clone size | D gene | J gene | V gene | CDR3 protein | CDR3 DNA
once | TRBD1 | TRBJ1-4 | TRBV5-1 | CASSLPSGTGNEKLFF | TGCGCCAGCAGCCTACCCTCCGGGACAGGGAATGAAAAACTGTTTTTT
- | - | TRBJ1-2 | TRBV6-5 | CASSSRDTYGYTF | TGTGCCAGCAGTTCCCGGGACACCTATGGCTACACCTTC
- | - | TRBJ1-2 | TRBV2 | CASSPGLPNYGYTF | TGTGCCAGCTCTCCAGGATTACCTAACTATGGCTACACCTTC
once | - | TRBJ1-5 | TRBV2 | CASSPDSFASQPQHF | TGTGCCAGCAGCCCAGACAGTTTTGCGAGTCAGCCCCAGCATTTT
- | - | TRBJ1-5 | TRBV2 | CASSEATNQPQHF | TGTGCCAGCAGTGAAGCTACTAATCAGCCCCAGCATTTT
few | TRBD1 | TRBJ1-1 | TRBV28 | CASSFDRDRDKAFF | TGTGCCAGCAGTTTTGATCGGGACAGGGACAAAGCTTTCTTT
- | - | TRBJ2-2 | TRBV7-2 | CASRGEQAAGELFF | TGTGCCAGCAGGGGCGAACAGGCGGCCGGGGAGCTGTTTTTT
- | - | TRBJ2-1 | TRBV6-2/TRBV6-3 | CASSKPGTLSNEQFF | TGTGCCAGCAGTAAACCGGGGACACTAAGCAATGAGCAGTTCTTC
- | - | TRBJ1-2 | TRBV7-2 | CASSHQGPNLYGYTF | TGTGCCAGCAGCCACCAGGGCCCAAACCTCTATGGCTACACCTTC
- | - | TRBJ2-7 | TRBV5-5 | CASRVWAGSSYEQYF | TGTGCCAGCAGAGTATGGGCCGGCAGCTCCTACGAGCAGTACTTC
- | - | TRBJ2-5 | TRBV11-3 | CASSSMTEKQETQYF | TGTGCCAGCAGCTCCATGACAGAAAAACAAGAGACCCAGTACTTC
- | - | TRBJ1-2 | TRBV12-3/TRBV12-4 | CASSIFGGGYTF | TGTGCCAGCAGTATTTTCGGCGGCGGCTACACCTTC
- | TRBD1 | TRBJ1-3 | TRBV6-9 | CASKGTGLFQTSGNTIYF | TGTGCCAGCAAAGGGACAGGCCTCTTCCAAACATCTGGAAACACCATATATTTT
- | TRBD2 | TRBJ2-1 | TRBV2 | CASRLTGTSEGEQFF | TGTGCCAGCAGACTTACCGGGACTAGCGAAGGTGAGCAGTTCTTC
once | TRBD2 | TRBJ2-1 | TRBV4-3 | CASSPDPSGNEQFF | TGCGCCAGCAGCCCTGACCCTAGCGGCAATGAGCAGTTCTTC
- | TRBD2 | TRBJ2-5 | TRBV5-4 | CASSLVSGGEQETQYF | TGTGCCAGCAGCTTGGTTTCCGGGGGGGAACAAGAGACCCAGTACTTC
- | - | TRBJ1-1 | TRBV10-3 | CAISESGGGTEAFF | TGTGCCATCAGTGAGTCGGGGGGGGGCACTGAAGCTTTCTTT
few | TRBD1 | TRBJ1-2 | TRBV10-3 | CAISESSQGADGYTF | TGTGCCATCAGTGAGTCGTCACAGGGGGCCGATGGCTACACCTTC
- | TRBD1 | TRBJ2-7 | TRBV7-9 | CASSPRTGYEQYF | TGTGCCAGCAGCCCACGGACAGGCTACGAGCAGTACTTC
- | - | TRBJ2-2 | TRBV20-1 | CSASSHRNTGELFF | TGCAGTGCTAGTTCCCACAGGAACACCGGGGAGCTGTTTTTT
- | - | TRBJ2-2 | TRBV5-1 | CASNSENTGELFF | TGCGCCAGCAATAGCGAGAACACCGGGGAGCTGTTTTTT
- | TRBD2 | TRBJ2-7 | TRBV6-5 | CASSYKSSGLPYEQYF | TGTGCCAGCAGTTACAAGTCTAGCGGCTTACCCTACGAGCAGTACTTC
- | TRBD2 | TRBJ2-5 | TRBV7-9 | CASSPGLLLQETQYF | TGTGCCAGCAGCCCGGGACTACTTCTACAAGAGACCCAGTACTTC
- | - | TRBJ2-3 | TRBV3-1/TRBV3-2 | CASSHVTGFDTDTQYF | TGTGCCAGCAGCCATGTGACAGGATTTGATACAGATACGCAGTATTTT
- | TRBD1 | TRBJ2-4 | TRBV7-2 | CASSLSTGENIQYF | TGTGCCAGCAGCTTATCGACAGGGGAAAACATTCAGTACTTC
once | - | TRBJ2-7 | TRBV28 | CASTSGDSREQYF | TGTGCCAGCACCAGCGGAGACTCCCGCGAGCAGTACTTC